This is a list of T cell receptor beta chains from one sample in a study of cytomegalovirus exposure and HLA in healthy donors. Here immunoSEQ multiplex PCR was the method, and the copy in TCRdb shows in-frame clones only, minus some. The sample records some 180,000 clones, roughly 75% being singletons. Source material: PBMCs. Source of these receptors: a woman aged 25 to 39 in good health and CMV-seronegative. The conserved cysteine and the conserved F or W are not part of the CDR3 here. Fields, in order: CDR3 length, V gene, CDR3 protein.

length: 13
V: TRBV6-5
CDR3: ASSYGGGAMETQY

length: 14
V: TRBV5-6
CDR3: ASSLALAGGQETQY

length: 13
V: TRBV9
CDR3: ASSSQVTGAYEQY

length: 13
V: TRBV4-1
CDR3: ASSPSRRNSYEQY

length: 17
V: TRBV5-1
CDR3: ASSPAAGGTSTKGETQY

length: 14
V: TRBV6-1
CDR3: ASSDPRGTGSYEQY

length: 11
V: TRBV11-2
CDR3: ASSFDRGTEAF

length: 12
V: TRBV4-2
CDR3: ASSHPNPTDTQY

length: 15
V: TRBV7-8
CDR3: ASSLGGGWTGNQPQH

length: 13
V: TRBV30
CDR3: AWSVRSGSRETQY

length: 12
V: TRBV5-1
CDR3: ASSLAGGPETQY

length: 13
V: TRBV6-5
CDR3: ASSSQGLAKNIQY

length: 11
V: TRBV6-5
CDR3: ASRDDRAGELF

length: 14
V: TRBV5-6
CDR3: ASSYGTVGPTVTPF

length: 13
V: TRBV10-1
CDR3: ASTGPSGGADTQY

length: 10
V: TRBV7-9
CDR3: ASSVRQEKLF

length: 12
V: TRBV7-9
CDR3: ASSPRQVFYEQY

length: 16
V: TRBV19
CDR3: ASSRASGGEVRTDTQY

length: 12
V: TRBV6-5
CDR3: ASSEGLGAYEQY

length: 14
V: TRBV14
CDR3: ASSQVLAGLPYEQY

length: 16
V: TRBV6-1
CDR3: ASSEAHAAGSQNTEAF

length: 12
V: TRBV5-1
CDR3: ASSLTQGSETQY

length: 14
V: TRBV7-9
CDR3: ASSLGQGGGNQPQH

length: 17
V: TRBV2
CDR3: ASSLPGQGFSSGAYEQY

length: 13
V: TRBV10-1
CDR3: ASTPGQENTGELF

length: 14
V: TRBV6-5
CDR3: ASSYRHVLAGTEAF

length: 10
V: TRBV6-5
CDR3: ASSLPDATQY

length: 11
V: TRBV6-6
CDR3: ASSPPQQGRAF

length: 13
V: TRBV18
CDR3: ASSPQGGPDTEAF

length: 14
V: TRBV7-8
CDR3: ASSSMTALRTGELF

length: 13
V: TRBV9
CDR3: ASSVDHGGTDTQY

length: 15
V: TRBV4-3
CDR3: ASSQGPGTANTGELF

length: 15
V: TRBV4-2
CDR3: ASSQSGTGGPTDTQY

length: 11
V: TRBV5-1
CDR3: ASSAGKSYGYT

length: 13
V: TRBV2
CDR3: ASMPAVRNTGELF

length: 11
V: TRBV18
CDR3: ASSPPPQETQY

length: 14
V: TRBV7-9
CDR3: ASSFSRWGEGYEQY

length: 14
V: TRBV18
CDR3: ASSPTSGGLPYEQY

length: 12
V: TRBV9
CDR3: ASSSRDSYNEQF

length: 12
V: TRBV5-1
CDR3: ASSTGTVDSPLH

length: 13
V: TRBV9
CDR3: ASSEFGQTNTEAF

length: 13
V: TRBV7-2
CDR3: ASSTYGTGNYGYT

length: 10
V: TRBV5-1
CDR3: ASSLSGKGYT

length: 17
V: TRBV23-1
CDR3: ASSLNQSRGEATNEKLF

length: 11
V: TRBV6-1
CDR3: ASTLDRTDTQY

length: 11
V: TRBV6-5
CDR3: ASSRDRTYEQY

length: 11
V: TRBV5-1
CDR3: ASSALVQGPYT

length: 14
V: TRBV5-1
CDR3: ASTQTGTSSTDTQY

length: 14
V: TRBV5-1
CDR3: ASSPGGTVSTDTQY

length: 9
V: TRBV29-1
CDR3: SVVGGYGYT

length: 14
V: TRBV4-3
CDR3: ASSQDVAGFSYEQY

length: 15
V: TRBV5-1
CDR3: ASSSRFAYGTKETQY

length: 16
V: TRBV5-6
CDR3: ASSLGWDRGRGANVLT

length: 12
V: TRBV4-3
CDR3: ASSHWGLGTEAF

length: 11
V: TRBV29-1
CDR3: SVDWGLGDTQY

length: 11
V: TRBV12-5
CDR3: ASGHSGSSEQY

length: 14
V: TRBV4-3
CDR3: ASSQDHRGGTDTQY

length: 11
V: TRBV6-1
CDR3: ASKAGFYYEQY

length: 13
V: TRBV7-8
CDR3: ASSLEFGLYNEQF